A single TCR beta chain is shown here with its context. No antigen is known for it. The sample belongs to a study of cytomegalovirus exposure and HLA in healthy donors. General study points: A later analysis found TCR association rates differed by HLA locus, highest for DRB1 and lowest for HLA-C.

It was with 60 Vbeta and 13 Jbeta primers that the PCR ran. The assay was immunoSEQ multiplex PCR, and TCRdb's table has in-frame clones only and misses some. Among 200,000 to 250,000 clones listed, about three quarters were seen once. This CDR3 is 13 amino acids long. Trimming stripped 7 bases from V and 7 bases from J, with 16 bases between. CDR1 SNHLY and CDR2 FYNNEI come from the germline V gene. The chain recombines TRBV2 with TRBJ1-2; tentative D call: TRBD1 (5 bases). Material for sequencing was PBMCs. This clonotype was obtained from a woman aged 55-69 years in good health and CMV-seropositive. CDR3 residues: CASNVEGVGGYTF. As DNA, the CDR3 is TGTGCCAGCAACGTCGAAGGGGTAGGTGGCTACACCTTC. Full variable domain (rest looked up from reference TRBV2 and TRBJ1-2): EPEVTQTPSHQVTQMGQEVILRCVPISNHLYFYWYRQILGQKVEFLVSFYNNEISEKSEIFDDQFSVERPDGSNFTLKIRSTKLEDSAMYFCASNVEGVGGYTFGSGTRLTVV.